This TCR beta chain is drawn from a study of T-cell reconstitution after alpha-beta-depleted transplantation in children. The ends were cut back, 4 bases at V and 3 bases at J, with 11 bases in the middle. The CDR3 has 13 amino acids. Germline CDR1 is SGHKS and CDR2 is YYEKEE (reference sequence). Preparation of the TCRbeta library involved a method that used unique molecular identifiers. TCRdb called the PCR reads again in MiXCR, with one record for every CDR3 protein. This repertoire shows about 540,000 distinct CDR3 sequences, around 19% found once; its top ten account for approximately 3%. The sample in question was PBMCs from the stem cell graft donor, obtained from the stem cell graft. The receptor was isolated from a human donor who donated a stem cell graft to a child with acute lymphoblastic leukemia. The rearrangement links TRBV5-5 to TRBJ2-7, with D possibly matching TRBD2 (5 bases). The CDR3 here is CASSPLAFYEQYF. CDR3 bases: TGTGCCAGCAGCCCCCTAGCCTTCTACGAGCAGTACTTC.